Listed below are T cell receptor beta chains from one sample, sequenced in a study of high-grade serous ovarian cancer treatment subgroups. Measured with immunoSEQ multiplex PCR; TCRdb has only the in-frame clones, and not every one. Of roughly 4,000 clones listed, roughly four fifths are singletons. The material sequenced was tumor tissue. The receptors were gathered from a human donor with high-grade serous ovarian cancer. Each CDR3 is given with its conserved first and last residue.

cdr3_aa	v_call	j_call
CASSGLGGFNEQFF	TRBV7-8	TRBJ2-1
CASSPARGSGANVLTF	TRBV4-3	TRBJ2-6
CASSLNYQADTQYF	TRBV7-3	TRBJ2-3
CAWSVRPPTEAFF	TRBV30	TRBJ1-1
CASSGTSGGGTDTQYF	TRBV6-4	TRBJ2-3
CASSADRVGDEQYF	TRBV9	TRBJ2-7
CASSFRTFPSGANVLTF	TRBV9	TRBJ2-6
CASSRGEEKLFF	TRBV5-4	TRBJ1-4
CASSYFPAEGYTF	TRBV10-3	TRBJ1-2
CASSPLDRGTEAFF	TRBV11-3	TRBJ1-1
CASSLGQGAGGPQHF	TRBV7-6	TRBJ1-5
CASSLGFGGGDETQYF	TRBV7-3	TRBJ2-5
CASTPPQGSPFF	TRBV19	TRBJ2-1
CASSPVGGEQYF	TRBV6-6	TRBJ2-7
CASTSLGGRNTGELFF	TRBV27	TRBJ2-2
CASSSRIAGGRYEQFF	TRBV28	TRBJ2-1
CASSPSGDTEAFF	TRBV5-1	TRBJ1-1
CASSLNRLAAATGELFF	TRBV11-3	TRBJ2-2
CASREGGTYNEQFF	TRBV2	TRBJ2-1
CASRSFGSPLHF	TRBV28	TRBJ1-6
CASVREASGGYEQYF	TRBV28	TRBJ2-7
CASSPGVDPLYEQYF	TRBV18	TRBJ2-7
CASSLGDRNTIYF	TRBV5-5	TRBJ1-3
CASSESTASGGDTQYF	TRBV10-1	TRBJ2-3
CASSLGAMEAFF	TRBV13	TRBJ1-1
CASSSFQETQYF	TRBV7-9	TRBJ2-5
CASGGRGHLRYGYTF	TRBV12-5	TRBJ1-2
CASSPLEEAEAFF	TRBV5-1	TRBJ1-1
CASSTSGYGYTF	TRBV2	TRBJ1-2
CASSLGGGLAGVSSYNEQFF	TRBV5-4	TRBJ2-1
CASSPPTDYNEKLFF	TRBV28	TRBJ1-4
CATSPGLANYEQYF	TRBV15	TRBJ2-7
CASSSDRVPNQPQHF	TRBV6-1	TRBJ1-5
CASGRYDNSPLHF	TRBV28	TRBJ1-6
CATTPGLNEKLFF	TRBV10-3	TRBJ1-4
CASSLGTGSFANYGYTF	TRBV13	TRBJ1-2
CASSQVTSGGPYEQYF	TRBV4-2	TRBJ2-7
CASSLDRAPSLNYGYTF	TRBV5-1	TRBJ1-2
CASSDLQGAREKLFF	TRBV2	TRBJ1-4
CASSIETGPYEQYF	TRBV19	-
CASSPLGSSYEQYF	TRBV5-1	TRBJ2-7
CASNPGEGLRSTGELFF	TRBV2	TRBJ2-2
CASSRLGAGATGELFF	TRBV11-2	TRBJ2-2